This TCR beta chain was obtained from a study of cytomegalovirus exposure and HLA in healthy donors. PCR amplification relied on 60 Vbeta primers (plus 13 Jbeta primers). Clones were sequenced by immunoSEQ multiplex PCR, and TCRdb holds only the in-frame ones, with some missing. Of more than 95,000 clones listed, approximately 80% are singletons. The germline V gene has CDR1 SGHTA and CDR2 FQGNSA. This CDR3 region has 12 residues. Trimming took off 8 bases at V and 4 bases at J, with 9 bases between the two ends. The chain employs TRBV7-2 and TRBJ2-1; D is possibly TRBD2 (5 bases). The clonotype originates from a man aged 35 to 55 in good health and CMV-seronegative. What was sequenced was PBMCs. The CDR3 here is CASLRDYNEQFF. CDR3 sequence (DNA): TGTGCCAGCCTACGGGATTACAATGAGCAGTTCTTC.